The 8 T cell receptor beta chains listed next were all sequenced from one sample in a study of blood T cell repertoires in COVID-19. Clones were sequenced by immunoSEQ multiplex PCR, and TCRdb holds only the in-frame ones, with some missing. The profile shows under 200,000 clones, 85% of them singletons. Sequencing was done on a sample of peripheral blood. Receptors were obtained from a woman aged 80 or over with acute or convalescent COVID-19.

In its sample, this clone was seen once. The genes are TRBV7-9 and TRBJ1-1; 10 bases are shared with TRBD1. The CDR3 has 15 amino acids. Trimming at V came to 4 bases and at J to 4 bases, leaving 6 bases not matched to a gene. Germline V gene sequence: CDR1 SEHNR, CDR2 FQNEAQ (reference sequence). This CDR3 reads CASSSSRTGGTEAFF. The CDR3 nucleotides read TGTGCCAGCAGCTCGTCTCGGACAGGGGGCACTGAAGCTTTCTTT.

This clone appeared a few times. The V and J genes are TRBV7-2 and TRBJ1-3; D ambiguous. The CDR3 runs to 14 residues. V lost 6 bases to trimming and J lost 0 bases, with 9 bases between them. Germline V lookup: CDR1 SGHTA, CDR2 FQGNSA. Here the CDR3 reads CASRPGHSGNTIYF. The CDR3 DNA is TGTGCCAGCAGGCCGGGTCACTCTGGAAACACCATATATTTT.

CDR3 in amino acids: CASSSGTGGPYNEQFF. In nucleotides, the CDR3 is TGCGCCAGCAGCTCCGGGACAGGGGGACCCTACAATGAGCAGTTCTTC. The chain uses TRBV5-1 and TRBJ2-1, with 11 bases lining up with TRBD1. Germline V gene lookup returns CDR1 SGHRS and CDR2 YFSETQ. The CDR3 consists of 16 residues. J lost 2 bases, V lost 3 bases, and 4 bases had no gene match.

The chain carries TRBV6-5 and TRBJ2-3; a possible D gene is TRBD1 (5 bases). The CDR3 is 12 amino acids. In germline, CDR1 is MNHEY, CDR2 SVGAGI. Deletions cut 7 bases from V and 2 bases from J, with 7 bases between. CDR3: CASKGNTDTQYF. Here the CDR3 DNA reads TGTGCCAGCAAGGGGAACACAGATACGCAGTATTTT.

The chain carries TRBV19 and TRBJ1-1; D gene uncertain. Germline CDR1 is LNHDA and CDR2 is SQIVND (reference sequence). This CDR3 spans 14 amino acids. Trimming left V 4 bases short and J 11 bases short, with 20 bases between. This CDR3 is CASSTARLASFAFF. Written as DNA, the CDR3 is TGTGCCAGTAGTACTGCTCGCCTGGCATCGTTCGCTTTCTTT.

In DNA, the CDR3 is TGTGCCAGCAGTGATGGAGCGGGAGCCACCCGGGGGGCGCAGTATTTT. Translation: CASSDGAGATRGAQYF. The chain has TRBV25-1 and TRBJ2-3; 8 nucleotides line up with TRBD2. The germline V gene encodes CDR1 MGHDK and CDR2 SYGVNS. The CDR3 has 16 residues. V shed 3 bases, J shed 10 bases, and the junction held 15 bases outside the gene matches.

The chain recombines TRBV15 with TRBJ2-3; 9 bases map to TRBD2. Germline V CDR1 and CDR2: LNHNV, YYDKDF (reference sequence). The CDR3 sequence is 16 residues long. The V gene end was trimmed by 5 bases and the J gene end by 4 bases; junction bases not matched to a gene: 10. CDR3 coding DNA: TGTGCCACCAGCGGAAAGTTAGCGGGAGTAGCAGATACGCAGTATTTT. Translated: CATSGKLAGVADTQYF.

The chain employs TRBV4-1 and TRBJ2-7; D unclear. This CDR3 has 15 residues. Trimming took off 0 bases at V and 2 bases at J, with 11 bases between the two ends. Per germline, CDR1 MGHRA and CDR2 YSYEKL. The CDR3 reads CASSQDDAGTYEQYF. The CDR3 coding sequence is TGCGCCAGCAGCCAAGATGATGCAGGCACCTACGAGCAGTACTTC.